Listed here are 23 T cell receptor beta chains from one sample, sequenced in a study of T cells after yellow fever vaccination. TCRdb processed the 5' RACE reads anew with MiXCR; each CDR3 protein has one entry. The sample includes 500,000 to 650,000 distinct CDR3 sequences, roughly 17% of them seen just once. The sequencing here drew on PBMCs, taken more than 4 days after the first yellow fever vaccination. The receptors were gathered from a man between 18 and 29 years old who received the YFV17D yellow fever vaccine.

The sample holds many counts of this clonotype. The J gene is TRBJ2-1, the V gene TRBV7-2, with 7 bases matching TRBD2. Germline lookup yields CDR1 SGHTA and CDR2 FQGNSA. After removal of 5 bases from V and 10 bases from J, the junction contained 5 bases not matched to a gene. The CDR3 covers 12 residues. This chain's CDR3 is CASSRSTSEQFF. CDR3 bases: TGTGCCAGCAGCCGCTCGACTAGCGAGCAGTTCTTC.

This chain joins TRBV3-1 and TRBJ2-2, with TRBD2 matching 8 bases. CDR3 length: 16 residues. Germline CDR1 reads LGHDT; CDR2 reads YNNKEL (reference sequence). Trimming removed 3 bases from V and 2 bases from J; junction bases left unmatched: 5. In DNA form, the CDR3 reads TGTGCCAGCAGCCATGGGCGGGGGGTCAACACCGGGGAGCTGTTTTTT. Its protein is CASSHGRGVNTGELFF.

The rearrangement links TRBV3-1 to TRBJ2-7, with D possibly being TRBD2 (6 bases). Germline V lookup: CDR1 LGHDT, CDR2 YNNKEL (reference sequence). The ends were cut back, 0 bases at V and 2 bases at J, with 11 bases in the middle. This CDR3 is 15 amino acids long. This CDR3 reads CASSQDRGVPYEQYF. As DNA, the CDR3 is TGTGCCAGCAGCCAAGATCGCGGGGTCCCCTACGAGCAGTACTTC.

The chain employs TRBV7-2 and TRBJ1-5; 9 bases agree with TRBD1. The CDR3 has 15 residues. CDR1 and CDR2 (germline): SGHTA, FQGNSA. With 4 bases clipped from V and 3 bases from J, the junction kept 4 bases outside the gene matches. CDR3 protein: CASSSTGGLNQPQHF. CDR3 nucleotide sequence: TGTGCCAGCAGCTCCACAGGGGGCCTCAATCAGCCCCAGCATTTT.

This clonotype occurred a few times. The chain has TRBV6-2 or TRBV6-3 and TRBJ1-5, with TRBD1 matching 11 bases. The V and J ends lost 6 bases and 6 bases, in that order; junction bases with no gene match: 4. CDR3 size: 14 residues. Germline lookup yields CDR1 MNHEY and CDR2 SVGEGT. In DNA form, the CDR3 reads TGTGCCAGCAGGGACAGGGGGCGGATTCAGCCCCAGCATTTT. It is translated as CASRDRGRIQPQHF.

The J gene is TRBJ1-1, the V gene TRBV20-1, with D possibly being TRBD1 (5 bases). With 0 bases removed from V and 6 bases from J, the gap between germline ends came to 8 bases. This CDR3 comprises 12 residues. The V gene's germline CDR1 is DFQATT and CDR2 SNEGSKA (reference sequence). The DNA for the CDR3 is TGCAGTGCTAGAGATGCGACAGCTGAAGCTTTCTTT. Amino acids: CSARDATAEAFF.

This chain connects TRBV20-1 to TRBJ2-7; D could derive from TRBD1 or TRBD2 (5 bases each). This CDR3 has 13 residues. Trimming removed 6 bases at V and 3 bases at J, with 15 bases between. CDR1 and CDR2 (germline): DFQATT, SNEGSKA (reference sequence). CDR3: CSARGSTLYEQYF. The DNA of the CDR3 is TGCAGTGCGAGGGGTTCAACCCTCTACGAGCAGTACTTC.

The V gene is TRBV10-1, the J gene TRBJ2-3, with 10 bases aligning to TRBD2. The CDR3 is 13 amino acids. V lost 3 bases and J lost 7; bases outside the gene matches: 1. Germline V gene data show CDR1 as WNHNN and CDR2 as SYGVQD (reference sequence). The CDR3, as DNA: TGCGCCAGCAGTGATAGCGGGGGGCATACGCAGTATTTT. This sequence encodes CASSDSGGHTQYF.

This clonotype was detected ten times or more. The chain employs TRBV4-1 and TRBJ2-5, with 13 nucleotides matching TRBD2. Germline CDR1 MGHRA, CDR2 YSYEKL. Trimming cost V 4 bases and J 7 bases; bases outside gene matches: 9. There are 16 residues in the CDR3. CDR3 sequence (DNA): TGCGCCAGCAGCCCTTCCGGGACTAGCGGGGCCGGGACCCAGTACTTC. It yields the protein CASSPSGTSGAGTQYF.

This clonotype showed up many times. The V call is TRBV9, the J call TRBJ1-6; no reliable D call. Trimming left V 0 bases short and J 8 bases short, with 9 bases between. The CDR3 spans 14 residues. The germline V gene has CDR1 SGDLS and CDR2 YYNGEE. The CDR3 sequence is CASSVDGRDSPLHF. The DNA for the CDR3 is TGTGCCAGCAGCGTAGACGGCCGGGATTCACCCCTCCACTTT.

The chain combines TRBV4-3 with TRBJ2-3, with D possibly called TRBD1 or TRBD2 (6 bases each). Trimming left V 1 base short and J 6 bases short, with 14 bases between. There are 15 residues in the CDR3. Germline values: CDR1 LGHNA, CDR2 YSLEER. The CDR3 bases are TGCGCCAGCAGCCAAGTTAGGGGGGTGGGGGATACGCAGTATTTT. It codes for CASSQVRGVGDTQYF.

The chain recombines TRBV4-3 with TRBJ1-2; maybe TRBD1 (6 bases). The CDR3 totals 16 residues. Germline V gene sequence: CDR1 LGHNA, CDR2 YSLEER. V lost 0 bases to trimming and J lost 4 bases, with 15 bases between them. The CDR3 here is CASSQDLFGGTYGYTF. The CDR3, as DNA: TGCGCCAGCAGCCAAGATCTTTTCGGGGGCACCTATGGCTACACCTTC.

The V gene is TRBV7-9, the J gene TRBJ2-1; D possibly uses TRBD1 or TRBD2 (6 bases each). Per the germline V gene, CDR1 is SEHNR and CDR2 is FQNEAQ (reference sequence). The CDR3 has 15 amino acids. V was shortened by 5 bases and J by 2 bases, with 13 bases between the two germline ends. Written as DNA, the CDR3 is TGTGCCAGCAGCCCCCCCGGGGGCCCCTACAATGAGCAGTTCTTC. Translated, it gives CASSPPGGPYNEQFF.

This clonotype was seen ten or more times. CDR3 residues: CASSFGSNQPQHF. The CDR3 nucleotides read TGCGCCAGCAGCTTTGGGAGCAATCAGCCCCAGCATTTT. The chain carries TRBV5-1 and TRBJ1-5; D is unresolved. V lost 2 bases to trimming and J lost 1 base, with 4 bases between them. In germline, CDR1 is SGHRS, CDR2 YFSETQ. This CDR3 comprises 13 residues.

A few counts support this clonotype. The chain has TRBV7-9 and TRBJ2-2; D not resolved. V lost 5 bases to trimming and J lost 4 bases, with 20 bases between them. Germline V CDR1 and CDR2: SEHNR, FQNEAQ (reference sequence). The CDR3 has 17 residues. This CDR3 is CASSHALMRPSTGELFF. CDR3 in DNA: TGTGCCAGCAGCCATGCATTGATGCGGCCCAGCACCGGGGAGCTGTTTTTT.

This clonotype came up a few times. The chain has TRBV11-2 and TRBJ2-5, with TRBD2 identical over 8 bases. V lost 5 bases to trimming and J lost 0 bases; unmatched junction nucleotides: 8. CDR3 length: 16 residues. Germline assignment: CDR1 SGHAT and CDR2 FQNNGV. As DNA, the CDR3 is TGTGCCAGCAGCCTAACTAGCGGACTCAACCAAGAGACCCAGTACTTC. Translated, it gives CASSLTSGLNQETQYF.

This clonotype was picked up a small number of times. The chain joins TRBV12-3 or TRBV12-4 to TRBJ2-1; D is uncertain. The CDR3 has 12 amino acids. The V end lost 1 base, the J end lost 9 bases, and 7 bases lay between the germline ends. CDR3 region: CASSLGFFEQFF. The DNA for the CDR3 is TGTGCCAGCAGTTTAGGCTTTTTTGAGCAGTTCTTC.

This clonotype was recorded many times. Written as DNA, the CDR3 is TGTGCCAGCTCACCAAGTGGACAGGGGGCCGCGACCCAGTACTTC. Translation: CASSPSGQGAATQYF. J is TRBJ2-5 and V is TRBV18, with 11 bases aligning to TRBD1. The CDR3 covers 15 residues. The ends lost 2 bases at V and 7 bases at J; junction bases unmatched: 6. Germline-derived CDR1 and CDR2 are KGHSH and LQKENI. The variable domain in full, completed from reference TRBV18 and TRBJ2-5, reads NAGVMQNPRHLVRRRGQEARLRCSPMKGHSHVYWYRQLPEEGLKFMVYLQKENIIDESGMPKERFSAEFPKEGPSILRIQQVVRGDSAAYFCASSPSGQGAATQYFGPGTRLLVL.

The chain recombines TRBV18 with TRBJ1-2; D is ambiguous. The V end was cut by 3 bases, the J end by 4 bases, with 15 bases between. Germline CDR1 reads KGHSH; CDR2 reads LQKENI. This CDR3 has 15 amino acids. The CDR3 loop is CASSPPNPGIYGYTF. Written as DNA, the CDR3 is TGTGCCAGCTCACCCCCAAACCCCGGGATCTATGGCTACACCTTC.

The V and J genes are TRBV2 and TRBJ2-1, with 12 bases that match TRBD2. This CDR3 region has 15 residues. After removal of 6 bases from V and 8 bases from J, the junction contained 8 bases not matched to a gene. The germline V gene encodes CDR1 SNHLY and CDR2 FYNNEI. The CDR3 coding sequence is TGTGCCAGCAGGGGACTAGCGGGTGTGGGGGATGAGCAGTTCTTC. It codes for CASRGLAGVGDEQFF.

The rearrangement uses TRBV6-5 and TRBJ1-6; a possible D gene is TRBD1 (5 bases). Germline CDR1 MNHEY, CDR2 SVGAGI. V was cut by 0 bases and J by 3 bases, with 15 bases left in between. The CDR3 spans 18 residues. The CDR3 here is CASSYSQRIDSYNSPLHF. The CDR3 bases are TGTGCCAGCAGTTACTCGCAGAGAATTGACAGCTATAATTCACCCCTCCACTTT.

This clonotype has more than one count but fewer than ten. J is TRBJ2-3 and V is TRBV6-5, with 8 positions matching TRBD2. V lost 0 bases and J lost 0; bases outside the gene matches: 5. Germline V gene sequence: CDR1 MNHEY, CDR2 SVGAGI. The CDR3 covers 17 residues. For the CDR3, the DNA is TGTGCCAGCAGTTACTCTTTCAGCGGGAGTAGCACAGATACGCAGTATTTT. This sequence encodes CASSYSFSGSSTDTQYF.

There are a few counts of this clonotype. This chain joins TRBV7-2 and TRBJ2-5, with 15 bases identical to TRBD2. CDR1 SGHTA and CDR2 FQGNSA come from the germline V gene. CDR3 length equals 17 residues. Losses at the gene ends were 5 bases for V and 6 bases for J; bases not matched to a gene: 10. The DNA for the CDR3 is TGTGCCAGCAGCCCGCCCGGGACTAGCGGGGGGTTGAAGACCCAGTACTTC. This sequence encodes CASSPPGTSGGLKTQYF.